The 20 T cell receptor beta chains below come from one sample, sequenced in a study of blood T cell repertoires in COVID-19 (TCRdb year 2020). The library came from the immunoSEQ multiplex PCR assay. The immuneACCESS repertoire file appears here via TCRdb, limited to in-frame rearrangements. These files lack a portion of the clones; in checked studies, under half of the deficit traces to unresolved V genes, and the cause of the others is not known. The sample data list some 20,000 clones, and about 86% of these were observed just once. The top ten hold approximately 11% of the sample. The sequencing input was peripheral blood. The source of these receptors is a human donor in a cohort sampled during active COVID-19.

CDR3 region: CATSPGGQGNYEQYF. For the CDR3, the DNA is TGTGCCACCAGCCCCGGGGGACAGGGGAACTACGAGCAGTACTTC. This sequence joins TRBV24-1 and TRBJ2-7; TRBD1 matches at 10 bases. Losses at the gene ends were 7 bases for V and 3 bases for J; bases not matched to a gene: 8. The CDR3 is made up of 15 amino acids. Germline CDR1 reads KGHDR; CDR2 reads SFDVKD.

V and J are TRBV19 and TRBJ1-2; the D gene is possibly TRBD1 (5 bases). This CDR3 region has 12 residues. In germline, CDR1 is LNHDA, CDR2 SQIVND (reference sequence). Trimming took 7 bases from V and 5 from J, leaving 11 bases between them. CDR3 loop: CASKGPGYGYTF. CDR3 sequence (DNA): TGTGCCAGTAAGGGGCCGGGTTATGGCTACACCTTC.

The J gene is TRBJ1-1, the V gene TRBV2, with TRBD1 as a possible D gene (5 bases). The CDR3 covers 17 residues. V gave up 1 base and J gave up 4 bases, with 19 bases separating them. The germline V gene encodes CDR1 SNHLY and CDR2 FYNNEI. The DNA of the CDR3 is TGTGCCAGCAGTGAAGGCTGGGGGGGTAGAAGTGGCACTGAAGCTTTCTTT. It is translated as CASSEGWGGRSGTEAFF.

The chain links TRBV7-6 to TRBJ1-1; D is perhaps TRBD1 (6 bases). CDR3 size: 15 residues. Germline CDR1 SGHVS, CDR2 FNYEAQ. V lost 1 base to trimming and J lost 5 bases, with 14 bases between them. The DNA for the CDR3 is TGTGCCAGCAGCTTAGGTTCTGGGGGCAGGACTGAAGCTTTCTTT. Its protein is CASSLGSGGRTEAFF.

This chain connects TRBV19 to TRBJ1-1; D perhaps matches TRBD1 (6 bases). This CDR3 comprises 11 residues. CDR1 is LNHDA, CDR2 SQIVND, per germline (reference sequence). With 8 bases removed from V and 10 bases from J, the gap between germline ends came to 14 bases. CDR3 amino acids: CASGRTARAFF. The CDR3 region has the DNA TGTGCCAGTGGGCGGACAGCGAGAGCTTTCTTT. The entire variable domain, with the rest obtained from reference TRBV19 and TRBJ1-1, is as follows: DGGITQSPKYLFRKEGQNVTLSCEQNLNHDAMYWYRQDPGQGLRLIYYSQIVNDFQKGDIAEGYSVSREKKESFPLTVTSAQKNPTAFYLCASGRTARAFFGQGTRLTVV.

V is TRBV3-1 (or the pseudogene TRBV3-2) and J is TRBJ2-2; D is unclear. Trimming removed 1 base at V and 6 bases at J, with 6 bases between. Germline V gene lookup returns CDR1 LGHDT and CDR2 YNNKEL (reference sequence). This CDR3 comprises 13 residues. CDR3 nucleotides: TGTGCCAGCAGCCAAGTAGTGGCCGGGGAGCTGTTTTTT. This translates into CASSQVVAGELFF.

The rearrangement uses TRBV5-8 and TRBJ2-1; no firm D call. The CDR3 totals 12 residues. Trimming took 5 bases from V and 7 from J, leaving 10 bases between them. CDR1 and CDR2 from the germline V gene are SGHTS and YDEGEE. In nucleotides, the CDR3 is TGTGCCAGCAGTCCGTATAAAAATGAGCAGTTCTTC. Protein sequence: CASSPYKNEQFF.

The rearrangement joins TRBV28 to TRBJ2-7; TRBD1 agrees at 10 bases. V dropped 0 bases and J dropped 7; count of bases not matched to a gene: 9. The germline CDR1 and CDR2 sequences are MDHEN and SYDVKM. The CDR3 totals 16 residues. The CDR3 protein is CASSLWSTGGAGEQYF. The DNA of the CDR3 is TGTGCCAGCAGTTTATGGTCGACAGGGGGCGCGGGGGAGCAGTACTTC.

The chain recombines TRBV7-2 with TRBJ1-1; 11 positions match TRBD1. V shed 3 bases and J 6 bases; nucleotides not matched to a gene: 6. CDR1 and CDR2 (germline): SGHTA, FQGNSA. CDR3 length equals 15 residues. CDR3 DNA: TGTGCCAGCAGCTTTTTAGGACAGGGGGCCGCTGAAGCTTTCTTT. This gives the protein CASSFLGQGAAEAFF.

The sample holds a few counts of this clone. This specimen includes other DNA sequences encoding the same CDR3. The V and J genes are TRBV7-3 and TRBJ2-1; weak D call: TRBD2 (6 bases). Germline CDR1 and CDR2: SGHTA and FQGTGA. V was cut by 0 bases and J by 7 bases, with 10 bases left in between. This CDR3 contains 14 residues. CDR3 amino acids: CASSLTAGRNEQFF. CDR3 nucleotides: TGTGCCAGCAGCTTAACGGCGGGAAGGAATGAGCAGTTCTTC.

The chain recombines TRBV28 with TRBJ2-4, with a tentative D call TRBD1 (5 bases). CDR3 length: 15 residues. The germline V and J ends were trimmed by 6 bases and 0 bases, with 12 bases remaining between them. Germline CDR1 reads MDHEN; CDR2 reads SYDVKM. The CDR3 bases are TGTGCCAGCAGCACCCTACAGGTAGCCAAAAACATTCAGTACTTC. Its protein is CASSTLQVAKNIQYF.

The V gene is TRBV20-1, the J gene TRBJ1-1; D gene uncertain. CDR3 size: 11 residues. Germline CDR1 reads DFQATT; CDR2 reads SNEGSKA (reference sequence). V dropped 6 bases and J dropped 7 bases, with 12 bases sitting between them. CDR3 coding DNA: TGCAGTGCGTCAATCCGGGGTGAAGCTTTCTTT. Translation gives CSASIRGEAFF.

V and J are TRBV15 and TRBJ2-1; 10 bases line up with TRBD2. CDR1 and CDR2 (germline): LNHNV, YYDKDF (reference sequence). This CDR3 is 15 amino acids long. V shed 6 bases, J shed 4 bases, and the junction held 6 bases outside the gene matches. Written as DNA, the CDR3 is TGTGCCACCAGGGGGACTAGCGTGCCGTACAATGAGCAGTTCTTC. Protein sequence: CATRGTSVPYNEQFF.

The chain links TRBV11-2 to TRBJ2-3; D is perhaps TRBD1 (6 bases). The CDR3 has 16 amino acids. CDR1 and CDR2 (germline): SGHAT, FQNNGV. V was trimmed by 7 bases and J by 0 bases, leaving 17 bases between them. CDR3 region: CASTPRQGSSTDTQYF. The CDR3 DNA reads TGTGCCAGCACCCCCCGCCAGGGGTCAAGCACAGATACGCAGTATTTT.

The chain uses TRBV7-2 and TRBJ1-1; TRBD1 is a possible D gene (6 bases). The CDR3 is made up of 14 amino acids. Germline lookup yields CDR1 SGHTA and CDR2 FQGNSA. V was pared by 5 bases and J by 8 bases, with 18 bases between. Here the CDR3 reads CASSAEFDRKEAFF. The CDR3 nucleotides are TGTGCCAGCAGCGCAGAATTTGACAGGAAAGAAGCTTTCTTT.

CDR3 in amino acids: CASSPPSVVAKNIQYF. The DNA of the CDR3 is TGTGCCAGCTCACCACCGTCCGTAGTAGCCAAAAACATTCAGTACTTC. The chain links TRBV18 to TRBJ2-4; no definite D call. There are 16 residues in the CDR3. Per germline, CDR1 KGHSH and CDR2 LQKENI. V was clipped by 0 bases and J by 0 bases, with 9 bases between them.

The chain couples TRBV6-5 to TRBJ2-7, with 13 bases fitting TRBD2. The length of the CDR3 is 15 residues. Trimming cost V 6 bases and J 1 base; bases outside gene matches: 3. Germline V CDR1 and CDR2: MNHEY, SVGAGI. The CDR3 sequence is CASRGTSGVSYEQYF. Written as DNA, the CDR3 is TGTGCCAGCAGGGGGACTAGCGGGGTATCCTACGAGCAGTACTTC.

This chain links TRBV24-1 with TRBJ2-2; no firm D call. V gave up 4 bases and J gave up 4 bases, with 9 bases separating them. The CDR3 contains 14 residues. The V gene's germline CDR1 is KGHDR and CDR2 SFDVKD. The CDR3 loop is CATSDWQSTGELFF. The DNA for the CDR3 is TGTGCCACCAGTGACTGGCAATCCACCGGGGAGCTGTTTTTT.

This chain connects TRBV5-6 to TRBJ2-7; no reliable D call. This CDR3 comprises 14 residues. V was trimmed by 2 bases and J by 3 bases, leaving 12 bases between them. Germline V gives CDR1 SGHDT, CDR2 YYEEEE. The CDR3 sequence is CASSFSQVNYEQYF. The CDR3 DNA sequence: TGTGCCAGCAGCTTTTCCCAGGTCAACTACGAGCAGTACTTC. The whole variable domain, remainder taken from reference TRBV5-6 and TRBJ2-7, is DAGVTQSPTHLIKTRGQQVTLRCSPKSGHDTVSWYQQALGQGPQFIFQYYEEEERQRGNFPDRFSGHQFPNYSSELNVNALLLGDSALYLCASSFSQVNYEQYFGPGTRLTVT.

V usage is TRBV7-9 and J usage is TRBJ1-2, with D tentatively TRBD1 (5 bases). The V gene's germline CDR1 is SEHNR and CDR2 FQNEAQ (reference sequence). Trimming left V 1 base short and J 6 bases short, with 12 bases between. CDR3 length: 14 residues. CDR3 region: CASSLGDSPNGYTF. In DNA, the CDR3 is TGTGCCAGCAGCTTAGGAGACAGCCCTAATGGCTACACCTTC.